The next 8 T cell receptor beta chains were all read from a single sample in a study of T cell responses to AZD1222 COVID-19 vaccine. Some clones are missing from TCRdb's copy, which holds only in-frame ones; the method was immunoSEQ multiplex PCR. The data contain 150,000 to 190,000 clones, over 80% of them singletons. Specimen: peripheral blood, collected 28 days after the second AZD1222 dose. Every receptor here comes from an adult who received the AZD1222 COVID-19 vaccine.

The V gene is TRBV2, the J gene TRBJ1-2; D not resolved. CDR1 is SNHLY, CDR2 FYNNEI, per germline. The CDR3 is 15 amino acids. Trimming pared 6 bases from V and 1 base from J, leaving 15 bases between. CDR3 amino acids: CASSAFLILNYGYTF. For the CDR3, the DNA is TGTGCCAGCAGCGCCTTCCTTATTCTTAACTATGGCTACACCTTC.

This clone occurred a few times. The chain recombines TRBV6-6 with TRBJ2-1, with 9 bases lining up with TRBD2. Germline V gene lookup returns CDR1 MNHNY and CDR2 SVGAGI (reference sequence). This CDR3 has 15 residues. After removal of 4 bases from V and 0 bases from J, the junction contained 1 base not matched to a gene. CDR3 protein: CASSSAGGSYNEQFF. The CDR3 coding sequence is TGTGCCAGCAGTTCAGCGGGAGGCTCCTACAATGAGCAGTTCTTC.

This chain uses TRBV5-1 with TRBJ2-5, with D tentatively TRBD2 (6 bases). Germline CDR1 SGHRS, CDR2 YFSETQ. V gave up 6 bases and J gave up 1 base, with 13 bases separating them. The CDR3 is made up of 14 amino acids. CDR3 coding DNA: TGCGCCAGCACCCCTGGAGGGAGCCAAGAGACCCAGTACTTC. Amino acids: CASTPGGSQETQYF.

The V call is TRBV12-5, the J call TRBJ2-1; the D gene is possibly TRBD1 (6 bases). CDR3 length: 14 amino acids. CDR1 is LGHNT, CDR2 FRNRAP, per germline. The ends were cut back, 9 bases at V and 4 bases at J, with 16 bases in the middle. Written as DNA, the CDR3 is TGTGCTAGCTCTCCGGACAGCGCGTACAATGAGCAGTTCTTC. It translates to CASSPDSAYNEQFF. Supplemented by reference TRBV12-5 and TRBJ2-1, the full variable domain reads DARVTQTPRHKVTEMGQEVTMRCQPILGHNTVFWYRQTMMQGLELLAYFRNRAPLDDSGMPKDRFSAEMPDATLATLKIQPSEPRDSAVYFCASSPDSAYNEQFFGPGTRLTVL.

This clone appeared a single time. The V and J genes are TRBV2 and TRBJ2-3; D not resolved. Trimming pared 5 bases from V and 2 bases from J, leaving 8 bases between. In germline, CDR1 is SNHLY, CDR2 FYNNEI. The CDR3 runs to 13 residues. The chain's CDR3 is CASSLRSTDTQYF. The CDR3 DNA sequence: TGTGCCAGCAGTTTGCGGTCCACAGATACGCAGTATTTT.

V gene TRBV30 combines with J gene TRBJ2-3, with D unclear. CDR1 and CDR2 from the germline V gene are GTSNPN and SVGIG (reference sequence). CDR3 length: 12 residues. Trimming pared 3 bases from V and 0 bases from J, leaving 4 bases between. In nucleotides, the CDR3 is TGTGCCTGGAGCCCGAGCACAGATACGCAGTATTTT. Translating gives CAWSPSTDTQYF.

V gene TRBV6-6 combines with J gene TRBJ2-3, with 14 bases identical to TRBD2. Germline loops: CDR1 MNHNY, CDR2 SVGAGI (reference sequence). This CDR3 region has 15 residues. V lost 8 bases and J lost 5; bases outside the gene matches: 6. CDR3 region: CASAPTSGRVDTQYF. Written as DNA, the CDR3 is TGTGCCAGCGCCCCGACTAGCGGGAGGGTAGATACGCAGTATTTT.

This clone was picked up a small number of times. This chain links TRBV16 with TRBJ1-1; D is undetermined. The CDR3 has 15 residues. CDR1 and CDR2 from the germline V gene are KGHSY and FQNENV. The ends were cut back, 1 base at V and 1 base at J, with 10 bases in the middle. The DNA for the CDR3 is TGTGCCAGCAGCCAATTGCCGGGATCGAACACTGAAGCTTTCTTT. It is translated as CASSQLPGSNTEAFF.